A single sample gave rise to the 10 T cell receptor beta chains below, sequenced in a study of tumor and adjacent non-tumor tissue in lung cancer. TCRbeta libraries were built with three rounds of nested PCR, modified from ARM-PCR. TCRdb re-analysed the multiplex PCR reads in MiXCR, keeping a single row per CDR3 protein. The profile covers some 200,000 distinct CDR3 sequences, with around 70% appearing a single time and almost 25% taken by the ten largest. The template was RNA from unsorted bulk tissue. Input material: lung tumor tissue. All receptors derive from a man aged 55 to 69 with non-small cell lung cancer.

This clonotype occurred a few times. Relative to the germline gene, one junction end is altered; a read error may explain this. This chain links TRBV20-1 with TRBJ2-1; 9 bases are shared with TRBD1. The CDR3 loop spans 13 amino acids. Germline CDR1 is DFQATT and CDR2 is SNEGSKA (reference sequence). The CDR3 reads CSAGDRGTGNIRF. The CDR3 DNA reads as TGCAGTGCTGGAGATCGGGGGACAGGGAACATTCGATTC.

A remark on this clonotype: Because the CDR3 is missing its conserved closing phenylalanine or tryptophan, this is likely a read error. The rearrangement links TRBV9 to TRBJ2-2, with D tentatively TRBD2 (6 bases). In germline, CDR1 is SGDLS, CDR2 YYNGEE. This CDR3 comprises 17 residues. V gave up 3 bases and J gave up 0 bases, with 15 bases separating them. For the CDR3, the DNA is TGTGCCAGCAGCGCCCAATCGGGGACTTCGAACACCGGGGAGCTGTTTCTT. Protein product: CASSAQSGTSNTGELFL.

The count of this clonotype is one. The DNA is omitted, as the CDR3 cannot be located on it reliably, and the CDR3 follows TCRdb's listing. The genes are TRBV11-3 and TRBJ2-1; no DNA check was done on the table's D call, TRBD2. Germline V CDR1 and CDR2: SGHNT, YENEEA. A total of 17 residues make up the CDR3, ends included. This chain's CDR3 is CASSSVGGGSVFNEHFF.

CDR3 amino acids: CASSLQQGRVYNEQFF. CDR3 in DNA: TGCGCCAGCAGCCTCCAACAGGGAAGGGTTTACAATGAGCAGTTCTTC. This chain uses TRBV4-1 with TRBJ2-1, with a possible D match to TRBD1 (6 bases). There are 16 residues in the CDR3. Germline V CDR1 and CDR2: MGHRA, YSYEKL. Between the trimmed V and J ends, which lost 4 bases and 4 bases, there was a span of 17 bases.

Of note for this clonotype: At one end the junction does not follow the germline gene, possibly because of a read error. The CDR3 region has the DNA TGTACCAGCATTCAAGGACTAGCGGGAGGTATAGATACGCAGTATTTT. Its translation is CTSIQGLAGGIDTQYF. The V and J genes are TRBV6-2 or TRBV6-3 and TRBJ2-3; 14 positions match TRBD2. The CDR3 extends over 16 amino acids. In germline, CDR1 is MNHEY, CDR2 SVGEGT.

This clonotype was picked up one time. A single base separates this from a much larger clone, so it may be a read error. The DNA of the CDR3 is TGCAGCGTGAACCCCACACTTAGCTCCTACGATGAGCAGTTCTTC. Its translation: CSVNPTLSSYDEQFF. V is TRBV29-1 and J is TRBJ2-1; D is ambiguous. The V gene's germline CDR1 is SQVTM and CDR2 ANQGSEA. The CDR3 length is 15 residues.

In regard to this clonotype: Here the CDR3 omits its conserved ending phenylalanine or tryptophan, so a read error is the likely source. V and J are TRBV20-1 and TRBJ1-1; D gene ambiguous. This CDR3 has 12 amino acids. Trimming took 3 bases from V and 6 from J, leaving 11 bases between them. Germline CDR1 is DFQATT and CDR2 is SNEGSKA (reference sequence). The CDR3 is CSASIRVSEAFS. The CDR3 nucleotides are TGCAGTGCTAGCATCCGTGTCTCTGAAGCTTTCTCT.

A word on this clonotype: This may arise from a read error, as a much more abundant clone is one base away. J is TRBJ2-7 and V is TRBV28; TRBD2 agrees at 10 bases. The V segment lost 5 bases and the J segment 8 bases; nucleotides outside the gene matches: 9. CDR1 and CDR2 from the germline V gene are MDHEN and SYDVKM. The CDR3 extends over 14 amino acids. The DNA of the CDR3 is TGTGCCAGCAGTCATAGCGGGGGGATGTACAAGCAGTACTTC. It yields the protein CASSHSGGMYKQYF.

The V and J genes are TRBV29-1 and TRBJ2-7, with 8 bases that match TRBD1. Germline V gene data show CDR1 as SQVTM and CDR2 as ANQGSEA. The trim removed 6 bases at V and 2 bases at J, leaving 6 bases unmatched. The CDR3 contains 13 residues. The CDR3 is CSVEGQVPYEQYF. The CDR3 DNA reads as TGCAGCGTGGAGGGACAGGTCCCCTACGAGCAGTACTTC.

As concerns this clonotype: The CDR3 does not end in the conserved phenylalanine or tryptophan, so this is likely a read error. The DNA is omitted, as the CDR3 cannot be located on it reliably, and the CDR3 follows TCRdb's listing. The CDR3 is CASSPELAGGSFYNEQSI. The chain links TRBV11-1 to TRBJ2-1; TRBD2 reflects the table's D call only, with no check against the DNA. Ends included, the CDR3 has 18 residues. Looked up from germline, CDR1 is SGHAT and CDR2 is FQDESV (reference sequence).